A selection of T cell receptor beta chains follows, all from one sample in a study of blood T cell repertoires in COVID-19. Assay: immunoSEQ multiplex PCR; the TCRdb copy retains only in-frame clones and omits some. Among 390,000 or so clones listed, around 91% were seen once. Sequenced input: PBMCs or T cells enriched from blood (not recorded which). These receptors all come from a man between 18 and 29 years old who had recovered from COVID-19. The CDR3 runs from the conserved cysteine through the conserved F or W. The order of the fields is clone size, V gene, J gene, D gene, CDR3 protein, CDR3 DNA. The D gene is left open where the match is weak. Clone size is shown for a subset of rows, as once, few, many or a class of expanded clone.

>once|TRBV7-7|TRBJ2-7|-
CASSLPGGRSLEQYF
TGTGCCAGCAGCTTGCCGGGGGGCCGATCTCTCGAGCAGTACTTC
>-|TRBV5-1|TRBJ1-2|-
CASTAAGNYGYTF
TGCGCCAGCACCGCGGCGGGAAACTATGGCTACACCTTC
>-|TRBV6-5|TRBJ1-2|-
CASSYNREGGYTF
TGTGCCAGCAGTTACAACAGGGAGGGCGGCTACACCTTC
>few|TRBV5-5|TRBJ2-1|TRBD1
CASSLTTGNNEQFF
TGTGCCAGCAGCCTTACGACAGGGAACAATGAGCAGTTCTTC
>-|TRBV9|TRBJ2-7|-
CASSVETGPYEQYF
TGTGCCAGCAGCGTAGAAACAGGTCCCTACGAGCAGTACTTC
>-|TRBV9|TRBJ2-3|-
CASSVGSVITDTQYF
TGTGCCAGCAGCGTAGGGTCGGTTATCACAGATACGCAGTATTTT
>-|TRBV12-3/TRBV12-4|TRBJ2-1|-
CASSFEGVNEQFF
TGTGCCAGCAGTTTTGAGGGGGTGAATGAGCAGTTCTTC
>many|TRBV6-5|TRBJ1-6|-
CASNRDPYNSPLHF
TGTGCCAGCAACAGGGACCCCTATAATTCACCCCTCCACTTT
>-|TRBV4-2|TRBJ2-2|-
CASSPDVSRAGELFF
TGTGCCAGCAGCCCAGACGTTAGCAGAGCCGGGGAGCTGTTTTTT
>-|TRBV4-1|TRBJ1-4|TRBD1
CASSQTGVKGEKLFF
TGCGCCAGCAGCCAAACAGGGGTCAAGGGCGAAAAACTGTTTTTT
>-|TRBV11-2|TRBJ2-2|-
CASSLFASANTGELFF
TGTGCCAGCAGCTTATTTGCTAGCGCCAACACCGGGGAGCTGTTTTTT
>-|TRBV19|TRBJ2-7|TRBD1
CATKQGAGYEQYF
TGTGCCACCAAACAGGGGGCCGGGTACGAGCAGTACTTC
>few|TRBV19|TRBJ2-1|-
CASRNRANSYNEQFF
TGTGCCAGTAGGAACAGGGCGAACTCCTACAATGAGCAGTTCTTC
>-|TRBV7-3|TRBJ2-1|TRBD2
CASSFALTSGGDEQFF
TGTGCCAGCAGCTTCGCGTTGACTAGCGGGGGAGATGAGCAGTTCTTC
>once|TRBV12-3/TRBV12-4|TRBJ2-7|-
CASSLAYSYEQYF
TGTGCCAGCAGTTTAGCGTACAGCTACGAGCAGTACTTC
>-|TRBV18|TRBJ2-5|-
CASSPRGSAGETQYF
TGTGCCAGCTCACCCCGGGGTAGCGCGGGAGAGACCCAGTACTTC